Below, 29 T cell receptor beta chains from the same sample are listed, as sequenced in a study of T cell responses to AZD1222 COVID-19 vaccine. The assay was immunoSEQ multiplex PCR, and TCRdb's table has in-frame clones only and misses some. The sample holds roughly 70,000 clones, 80% seen once. Sample: peripheral blood, taken 28 days after the second AZD1222 dose. The source of these receptors is an adult who received the AZD1222 COVID-19 vaccine.

This chain joins TRBV14 and TRBJ1-2; D is perhaps TRBD1 (5 bases). Trimming pared 2 bases from V and 7 bases from J, leaving 14 bases between. Germline CDR1 is SGHDN and CDR2 is FVKESK. The CDR3 covers 14 residues. CDR3 loop: CASSQTAGTSGYTF. CDR3 nucleotides: TGTGCCAGCAGCCAAACGGCTGGGACTTCTGGCTACACCTTC.

This chain connects TRBV5-1 to TRBJ2-6, with D possibly matching TRBD1 (6 bases). The CDR3 covers 18 residues. The V end lost 1 base, the J end lost 0 bases, and 14 bases lay between the germline ends. The germline V gene encodes CDR1 SGHRS and CDR2 YFSETQ. CDR3 DNA sequence: TGCGCCAGCAGCTTGACCCCGCAGGGGACCTCTGGGGCCAACGTCCTGACTTTC. Its protein product is CASSLTPQGTSGANVLTF.

The CDR3 reads CASSQVSGETQYF. DNA of the CDR3: TGTGCCAGCAGCCAAGTAAGTGGAGAGACCCAGTACTTC. The chain combines TRBV3-1 (or the pseudogene TRBV3-2) with TRBJ2-5; D is undetermined. The CDR3 length is 13 residues. V lost 1 base and J lost 4, with 7 bases in between. Germline V gene lookup returns CDR1 LGHDT and CDR2 YNNKEL (reference sequence).

The chain couples TRBV7-9 to TRBJ1-2; D is perhaps TRBD1 (5 bases). The ends were cut back, 3 bases at V and 6 bases at J, with 17 bases in the middle. This CDR3 is built from 15 residues. Germline V gene lookup returns CDR1 SEHNR and CDR2 FQNEAQ (reference sequence). Here the CDR3 DNA reads TGTGCCAGCAGCTTGCTGACAGTTTCACGCCATGGCTACACCTTC. Protein: CASSLLTVSRHGYTF. The entire variable domain, with the rest obtained from reference TRBV7-9 and TRBJ1-2, is as follows: DTGVSQNPRHKITKRGQNVTFRCDPISEHNRLYWYRQTLGQGPEFLTYFQNEAQLEKSRLLSDRFSAERPKGSFSTLEIQRTEQGDSAMYLCASSLLTVSRHGYTFGSGTRLTVV.

The table lists this clone with a count of one. V and J are TRBV6-5 and TRBJ2-2; weak D call: TRBD1 (5 bases). Deletions cut 7 bases from V and 4 bases from J, with 10 bases between. The CDR3 has 13 residues. Per germline, CDR1 MNHEY and CDR2 SVGAGI. This chain's CDR3 is CASKQGTTGELFF. CDR3 sequence (DNA): TGTGCCAGCAAGCAGGGAACCACCGGGGAGCTGTTTTTT.

V gene TRBV9 combines with J gene TRBJ1-3; no clear D. Germline-derived CDR1 and CDR2 are SGDLS and YYNGEE. The CDR3 covers 17 residues. The ends were cut back, 0 bases at V and 0 bases at J, with 13 bases in the middle. CDR3 amino acids: CASSVGPAGRSGNTIYF. In DNA form, the CDR3 reads TGTGCCAGCAGCGTAGGTCCCGCAGGCCGCTCTGGAAACACCATATATTTT. Combining the CDR3 with reference TRBV9 and TRBJ1-3 gives the whole variable domain DSGVTQTPKHLITATGQRVTLRCSPRSGDLSVYWYQQSLDQGLQFLIQYYNGEERAKGNILERFSAQQFPDLHSELNLSSLELGDSALYFCASSVGPAGRSGNTIYFGEGSWLTVV.

The chain uses TRBV10-2 and TRBJ2-3; 12 nucleotides match TRBD2. The CDR3 has 17 amino acids. J gave up 1 base and V 5 bases, and 7 bases lay outside the gene matches. CDR1 is WSHSY and CDR2 is SAAADI in the germline V gene. CDR3 residues: CASSPTSGSPRTDTQYF. The CDR3 DNA reads TGCGCCAGCAGTCCGACTAGCGGGAGCCCCCGCACAGATACGCAGTATTTT.

The rearrangement joins TRBV7-3 to TRBJ2-2; D is uncertain. Trimming cost V 3 bases and J 5 bases, with 4 bases left between them. This CDR3 spans 12 amino acids. Germline CDR1 SGHTA, CDR2 FQGTGA. CDR3 sequence reads: CASSFITGELFF. In DNA form, the CDR3 reads TGTGCCAGCAGCTTCATAACCGGGGAGCTGTTTTTT.

The V gene is TRBV4-1, the J gene TRBJ2-3; tentatively, D is TRBD2 (5 bases). This CDR3 contains 14 residues. Looked up from germline, CDR1 is MGHRA and CDR2 is YSYEKL. The V and J ends lost 4 bases and 1 base respectively, with 9 bases between them. The chain's CDR3 is CASSLGSGTDTQYF. The CDR3 DNA is TGCGCCAGCAGCCTGGGGAGCGGCACAGATACGCAGTATTTT.

This rearrangement joins TRBV5-1 to TRBJ1-1; D possibly corresponds to TRBD1 (5 bases). Germline loops: CDR1 SGHRS, CDR2 YFSETQ. The CDR3 extends over 15 amino acids. V was pared by 5 bases and J by 2 bases, with 16 bases between. This chain's CDR3 is CASRLTETRNTEAFF. The CDR3 nucleotides are TGCGCCAGCAGACTGACAGAGACCAGAAACACTGAAGCTTTCTTT.

This clone was counted between two and nine times. This sequence joins TRBV4-1 and TRBJ1-5; D not certain. The V end was cut by 0 bases, the J end by 2 bases, with 8 bases between. The CDR3 contains 15 residues. Per the germline V gene, CDR1 is MGHRA and CDR2 is YSYEKL. The CDR3 region has the DNA TGCGCCAGCAGCCAAGAAGATACGGGCAATCAGCCCCAGCATTTT. It encodes CASSQEDTGNQPQHF.

This rearrangement joins TRBV9 to TRBJ2-2; D not certain. Trimming pared 5 bases from V and 4 bases from J, leaving 12 bases between. This CDR3 has 14 amino acids. Germline CDR1 reads SGDLS; CDR2 reads YYNGEE. The chain's CDR3 is CASSTILPTGELFF. The DNA for the CDR3 is TGTGCCAGCAGTACCATCCTTCCCACCGGGGAGCTGTTTTTT.

This sequence joins TRBV7-2 and TRBJ2-2, with TRBD1 matching over 10 bases. With 5 bases clipped from V and 4 bases from J, the junction kept 4 bases outside the gene matches. The CDR3 runs 15 residues. Germline assignment: CDR1 SGHTA and CDR2 FQGNSA. The CDR3 DNA sequence: TGTGCCAGCAGCCGGGACAGGGGAGCCACCGGGGAGCTGTTTTTT. Its protein is CASSRDRGATGELFF.

The genes are TRBV3-1 (or the pseudogene TRBV3-2) and TRBJ2-7; D is perhaps TRBD2 (6 bases). Germline V gives CDR1 LGHDT, CDR2 YNNKEL (reference sequence). The CDR3 runs 15 residues. V shed 4 bases and J shed 0 bases, with 13 bases lying between them. In nucleotides, the CDR3 is TGTGCCAGCAGCCCTCGAAGTAGCGGCTCCTACGAGCAGTACTTC. Amino acid sequence: CASSPRSSGSYEQYF.

The chain employs TRBV19 and TRBJ1-6; tentatively, D is TRBD1 (5 bases). Germline V gene lookup returns CDR1 LNHDA and CDR2 SQIVND (reference sequence). Trimming cost V 8 bases and J 6 bases, with 11 bases left between them. The length of the CDR3 is 13 residues. The CDR3 protein is CASGQGPNSPLHF. In nucleotides, the CDR3 is TGTGCCAGTGGCCAGGGCCCTAATTCACCCCTCCACTTT.

The V gene is TRBV10-3, the J gene TRBJ1-3; D remains ambiguous. The CDR3 totals 13 residues. The V and J ends lost 6 bases and 0 bases respectively, with 6 bases between them. In germline, CDR1 is ENHRY, CDR2 SYGVKD. The CDR3 region is CAISLDSGNTIYF. CDR3 DNA: TGTGCCATCAGCCTAGACTCTGGAAACACCATATATTTT.

The CDR3 reads CASSFLGGLANTGELFF. DNA for the CDR3: TGTGCCAGCAGTTTTCTAGGGGGACTAGCGAACACCGGGGAGCTGTTTTTT. V and J are TRBV27 and TRBJ2-2, with 8 bases that match TRBD2. This CDR3 has 17 amino acids. Looked up from germline, CDR1 is MNHEY and CDR2 is SMNVEV (reference sequence). Losses at the gene ends were 3 bases for V and 0 bases for J; bases not matched to a gene: 6.

CDR3: CASSLEGRNNSPLHF. The CDR3 DNA reads as TGCGCCAGCAGCTTGGAGGGCAGAAATAATTCACCCCTCCACTTT. The chain is built from TRBV5-1 and TRBJ1-6; the D is unclear. The ends were cut back, 0 bases at V and 5 bases at J, with 9 bases in the middle. The CDR3 loop spans 15 amino acids. Germline V gene sequence: CDR1 SGHRS, CDR2 YFSETQ.

This sequence joins TRBV7-8 and TRBJ1-2; D not certain. The CDR3 totals 12 residues. The ends were cut back, 5 bases at V and 7 bases at J, with 11 bases in the middle. CDR1 and CDR2 from the germline V gene are SGHVS and FQNEAQ. The CDR3 reads CASSPPFGGYTF. CDR3 nucleotide sequence: TGTGCCAGCAGCCCACCGTTTGGTGGCTACACCTTC.

The chain carries TRBV5-4 and TRBJ2-3; 11 bases are a match to TRBD2. J gave up 4 bases and V 1 base, and 2 bases lay outside the gene matches. Germline lookup yields CDR1 SGHNT and CDR2 YYREEE (reference sequence). The CDR3 totals 15 residues. This CDR3 reads CASSLTSGGSDTQYF. The CDR3 coding sequence is TGTGCCAGCAGCTTGACTAGCGGGGGTTCAGATACGCAGTATTTT. The full variable domain, its missing parts supplied by reference TRBV5-4 and TRBJ2-3, is ETGVTQSPTHLIKTRGQQVTLRCSSQSGHNTVSWYQQALGQGPQFIFQYYREEENGRGNFPPRFSGLQFPNYSSELNVNALELDDSALYLCASSLTSGGSDTQYFGPGTRLTVL.

J is TRBJ1-6 and V is TRBV15; 8 bases are shared with TRBD1. Looked up from germline, CDR1 is LNHNV and CDR2 is YYDKDF (reference sequence). V was clipped by 0 bases and J by 7 bases; unmatched bases: 5. There are 16 residues in the CDR3. CDR3 amino acids: CATSRDPDRANSPLHF. CDR3 in DNA: TGTGCCACCAGCAGAGACCCGGACAGGGCAAATTCACCCCTCCACTTT.

This clone was detected a few times. The chain couples TRBV18 to TRBJ2-7, with a tentative D call TRBD1 (6 bases). The CDR3 length is 20 residues. V gave up 0 bases and J gave up 4 bases, with 28 bases separating them. Germline V lookup: CDR1 KGHSH, CDR2 LQKENI. CDR3 in DNA: TGTGCCAGCTCACCACCGTTGTTTAACAGGGAAATGTCGAGCTTGTACGAGCAGTACTTC. This gives the protein CASSPPLFNREMSSLYEQYF.

The chain is built from TRBV24-1 and TRBJ1-5; 7 nucleotides match TRBD1. Trimming removed 3 bases from V and 2 bases from J; junction bases left unmatched: 6. The CDR3 covers 16 residues. CDR1 and CDR2 from the germline V gene are KGHDR and SFDVKD. CDR3 DNA: TGTGCCACCAGTGATCCACGACAGGGCGGCAATCAGCCCCAGCATTTT. Its translation is CATSDPRQGGNQPQHF.

The chain links TRBV2 to TRBJ2-1; either TRBD1 or TRBD2 may fit D (5 bases each). V was cut by 6 bases and J by 2 bases, with 17 bases left in between. The CDR3 covers 16 residues. Germline V gene lookup returns CDR1 SNHLY and CDR2 FYNNEI. CDR3 bases: TGTGCCAGCAGCCTCTACGGGGACCCAACCTACAATGAGCAGTTCTTC. Its translation: CASSLYGDPTYNEQFF.

The chain links TRBV19 to TRBJ1-5; tentative D call: TRBD1 (6 bases). This CDR3 is 14 amino acids long. Deletions cut 8 bases from V and 0 bases from J, with 11 bases between. Germline CDR1 reads LNHDA; CDR2 reads SQIVND (reference sequence). DNA for the CDR3: TGTGCCAGTTGTAGGGGGAATAGCAATCAGCCCCAGCATTTT. It translates to CASCRGNSNQPQHF.

The V and J genes are TRBV7-2 and TRBJ1-2; 7 bases are shared with TRBD1. This CDR3 has 13 residues. Germline V gene sequence: CDR1 SGHTA, CDR2 FQGNSA. V lost 4 bases to trimming and J lost 8 bases; unmatched junction nucleotides: 7. CDR3 region: CASSYDRVRGYTF. In DNA, the CDR3 is TGTGCCAGCAGCTATGACAGGGTCCGGGGCTACACCTTC.

The chain uses TRBV9 and TRBJ1-1; D remains unclear. Germline values: CDR1 SGDLS, CDR2 YYNGEE. V lost 0 bases, J lost 4 bases, and 13 bases lay in between. The CDR3 extends over 15 amino acids. CDR3 DNA sequence: TGTGCCAGCAGCGTAGGTAGGGTAGCGTTCACTGAAGCTTTCTTT. Its protein is CASSVGRVAFTEAFF. Supplemented by reference TRBV9 and TRBJ1-1, the full variable domain reads DSGVTQTPKHLITATGQRVTLRCSPRSGDLSVYWYQQSLDQGLQFLIQYYNGEERAKGNILERFSAQQFPDLHSELNLSSLELGDSALYFCASSVGRVAFTEAFFGQGTRLTVV.

Worth noting for this clone: One junction end disagrees with the germline gene, perhaps due to a read error. The CDR3 coding sequence is TGTGCTAGCAGCCCCCTTACAGGGAGTCGAAGCTACACCTTC. Protein product: CASSPLTGSRSYTF. This chain uses TRBV7-7 with TRBJ1-2; tentative D call: TRBD1 (6 bases). Germline V gene sequence: CDR1 SSHAT, CDR2 FNYEAQ (reference sequence). CDR3 length: 14 residues. The full variable domain, completed using reference TRBV7-7 and TRBJ1-2, is GAGVSQSPRYKVTKRGQDVTLRCDPISSHATLYWYQQALGQGPEFLTYFNYEAQPDKSGLPSDRFSAERPEGSISTLTIQRTEQRDSAMYRCASSPLTGSRSYTFGSGTRLTVV.

V is TRBV6-2 or TRBV6-3 and J is TRBJ1-2; 8 nucleotides match TRBD1. The germline gives CDR1 MNHEY, CDR2 SVGEGT. The CDR3 is 15 amino acids. V lost 5 bases, J lost 4 bases, and 9 bases stayed unmatched. CDR3 region: CASSPSADRGYGYTF. DNA of the CDR3: TGTGCCAGCAGTCCGTCCGCCGACAGGGGCTATGGCTACACCTTC.